This TCR beta chain was recovered during a study of identical twins. TCRdb used MiXCR to reprocess the 5' RACE reads, holding one entry per CDR3 protein. The repertoire includes under 900,000 distinct CDR3 sequences, roughly 12% of them detected once, and under 2% sits in the top ten. The same data also went into a second study, on yellow fever vaccine responses in identical twins.

The receptor comes from a young woman in good health. The specimen sequenced was PBMCs.

CDR3 sequence: CASSFWGREVDTQYF. The CDR3 DNA is TGTGCCAGCAGTTTCTGGGGCAGGGAGGTGGATACGCAGTATTTT. The rearrangement links TRBV12-3 or TRBV12-4 to TRBJ2-3; perhaps TRBD2 as D (6 bases). Trimming took off 3 bases at V and 6 bases at J, with 16 bases between the two ends. This CDR3 spans 15 amino acids.